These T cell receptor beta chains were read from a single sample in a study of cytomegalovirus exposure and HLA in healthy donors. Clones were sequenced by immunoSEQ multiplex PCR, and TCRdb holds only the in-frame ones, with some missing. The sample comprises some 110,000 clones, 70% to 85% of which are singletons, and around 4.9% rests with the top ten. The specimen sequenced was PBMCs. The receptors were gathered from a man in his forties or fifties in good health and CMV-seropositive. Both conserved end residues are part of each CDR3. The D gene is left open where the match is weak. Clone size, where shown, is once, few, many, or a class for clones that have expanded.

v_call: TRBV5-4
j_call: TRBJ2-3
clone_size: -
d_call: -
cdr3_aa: CASSLVSRRDTDTQYF
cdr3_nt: TGTGCCAGCAGCTTGGTATCTCGGCGGGACACAGATACGCAGTATTTT

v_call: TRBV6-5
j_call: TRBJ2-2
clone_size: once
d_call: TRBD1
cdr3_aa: CASSYRGLSNTGELFF
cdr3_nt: TGTGCCAGCAGTTACAGGGGGCTATCGAACACCGGGGAGCTGTTTTTT

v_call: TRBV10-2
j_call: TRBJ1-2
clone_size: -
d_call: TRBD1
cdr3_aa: CASSDPGGVGYTF
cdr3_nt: TGCGCCAGCAGTGATCCAGGGGGAGTTGGCTACACCTTC

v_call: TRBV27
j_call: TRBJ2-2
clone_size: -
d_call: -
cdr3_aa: CASSFPSSTGTGELFF
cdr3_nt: TGTGCCAGCAGTTTCCCGTCGAGCACGGGCACCGGGGAGCTGTTTTTT

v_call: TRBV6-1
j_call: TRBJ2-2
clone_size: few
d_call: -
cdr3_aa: CASSEQVDGELFF
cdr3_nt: TGTGCCAGCAGTGAACAGGTGGACGGGGAGCTGTTTTTT

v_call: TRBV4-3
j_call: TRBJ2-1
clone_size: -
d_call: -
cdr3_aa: CASSQDWAQEFYNEQFF
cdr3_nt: TGCGCCAGCAGCCAAGACTGGGCACAGGAATTCTACAATGAGCAGTTCTTC

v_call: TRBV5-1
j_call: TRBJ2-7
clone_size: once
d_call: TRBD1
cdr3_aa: CASSPLTGTSYEQYF
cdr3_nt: TGCGCCAGCAGCCCTTTGACAGGGACGAGCTACGAGCAGTACTTC

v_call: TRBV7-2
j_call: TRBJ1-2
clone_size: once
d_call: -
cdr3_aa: CASNVPLRDNKGYTF
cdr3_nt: TGTGCCAGCAACGTTCCACTCCGGGACAACAAAGGCTACACCTTC

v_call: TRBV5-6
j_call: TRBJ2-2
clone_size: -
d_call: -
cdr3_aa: CASSLIGSTGELFF
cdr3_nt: TGTGCCAGCAGCTTAATCGGGAGCACCGGGGAGCTGTTTTTT

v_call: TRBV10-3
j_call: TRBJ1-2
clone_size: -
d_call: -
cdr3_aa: CAISERGGAEGYTF
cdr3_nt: TGTGCCATCAGTGAGAGAGGGGGGGCAGAAGGCTACACCTTC

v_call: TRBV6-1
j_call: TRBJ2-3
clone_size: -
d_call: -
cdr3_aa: CASSEGGGTDTQYF
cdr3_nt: TGTGCCAGCAGCGAAGGGGGGGGCACAGATACGCAGTATTTT

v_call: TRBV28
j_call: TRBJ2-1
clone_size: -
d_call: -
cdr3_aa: CASSLPGSNEQFF
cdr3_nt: TGTGCCAGCAGTCTACCAGGCAGCAATGAGCAGTTCTTC

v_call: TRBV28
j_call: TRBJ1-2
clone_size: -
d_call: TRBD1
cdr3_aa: CASSLQGARYGYTF
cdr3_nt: TGTGCCAGCAGTCTACAGGGGGCTCGGTATGGCTACACCTTC

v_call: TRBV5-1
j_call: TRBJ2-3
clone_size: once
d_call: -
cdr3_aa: CASSSSTDTQYF
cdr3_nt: TGCGCCAGCAGCTCTAGCACAGATACGCAGTATTTT

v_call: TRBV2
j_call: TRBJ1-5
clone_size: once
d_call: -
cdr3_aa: CASSDRENSNQPQHF
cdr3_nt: TGTGCCAGCAGTGATAGAGAAAATAGCAATCAGCCCCAGCATTTT

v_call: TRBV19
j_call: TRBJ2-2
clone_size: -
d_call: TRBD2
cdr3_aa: CASRPGGVLFTGELFF
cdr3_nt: TGTGCCAGTAGGCCCGGGGGGGTCCTCTTCACCGGGGAGCTGTTTTTT

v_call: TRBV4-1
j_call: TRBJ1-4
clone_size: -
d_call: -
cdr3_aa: CASSQTVNEKLFF
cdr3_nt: TGCGCCAGCAGCCAAACAGTGAATGAAAAACTGTTTTTT

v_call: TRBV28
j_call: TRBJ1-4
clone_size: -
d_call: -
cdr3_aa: CASTEAGATNEKLFF
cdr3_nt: TGTGCCAGCACCGAGGCCGGGGCAACTAATGAAAAACTGTTTTTT